Each of the 21 T cell receptor beta chains below was sequenced from the same sample in a study of blood T cell repertoires in COVID-19 (TCRdb year 2020). Libraries were prepared through the immunoSEQ multiplex PCR assay. TCRdb provides this immuneACCESS table in a form limited to in-frame rearrangements. Some clones are lacking; in checked studies, under half of them reflect an unresolved V gene, and why the rest are absent is not known. The sample includes around 42,000 clones, with under 85% observed a single time. Of the sample, roughly 47% falls within the top ten clones. The sample comprised peripheral blood. The source is a woman older than 75 with acute or convalescent COVID-19.

This chain uses TRBV9 with TRBJ1-4; tentatively, D is TRBD1 (5 bases). V lost 0 bases, J lost 8 bases, and 17 bases lay in between. In germline, CDR1 is SGDLS, CDR2 YYNGEE. The CDR3 extends over 16 amino acids. The chain's CDR3 is CASSVGLGQGSEKLFF. CDR3 nucleotides: TGTGCCAGCAGCGTAGGGTTGGGGCAGGGAAGCGAAAAACTGTTTTTT.

This chain links TRBV6-1 with TRBJ1-1; D gene unclear. V was pared by 3 bases and J by 6 bases, with 17 bases between. The length of the CDR3 is 15 residues. Germline CDR1 MNHNS, CDR2 SASEGT. The CDR3: CASSEFDPGTSEAFF. The CDR3 bases are TGTGCCAGCAGTGAGTTCGACCCAGGTACATCTGAAGCTTTCTTT.

This clone was detected once. The chain employs TRBV9 and TRBJ1-2, with a weak D call TRBD1 (6 bases). Germline V lookup: CDR1 SGDLS, CDR2 YYNGEE. Trimming removed 2 bases at V and 7 bases at J, with 12 bases between. The CDR3 runs to 13 residues. The CDR3 bases are TGTGCCAGCAGCGTTACAGGGTCGGGTGGCTACACCTTC. This encodes CASSVTGSGGYTF.

This chain links TRBV5-1 with TRBJ1-1; a possible D gene is TRBD1 (5 bases). This CDR3 is built from 13 residues. Deletions cut 3 bases from V and 1 base from J, with 7 bases between. Germline V gene lookup returns CDR1 SGHRS and CDR2 YFSETQ. DNA of the CDR3: TGCGCCAGCAGCTCGACAGCGAACACTGAAGCTTTCTTT. As protein: CASSSTANTEAFF.

The V and J genes are TRBV7-6 and TRBJ1-4; maybe TRBD1 (6 bases). Trimming left V 5 bases short and J 5 bases short, with 21 bases between. Per germline, CDR1 SGHVS and CDR2 FNYEAQ. The CDR3 totals 17 residues. CDR3 sequence (DNA): TGTGCCAGCAGCCCTAGGCCACTACAGGGCCCGAATGAAAAACTGTTTTTT. It yields the protein CASSPRPLQGPNEKLFF.

The rearrangement links TRBV4-3 to TRBJ1-4; possibly TRBD1 for D (5 bases). V lost 0 bases, J lost 4 bases, and 6 bases lay in between. The CDR3 is made up of 14 amino acids. CDR1 and CDR2 from the germline V gene are LGHNA and YSLEER. The CDR3 DNA is TGCGCCAGCAGCCAAGACAGGGTTAATGAAAAACTGTTTTTT. This gives the protein CASSQDRVNEKLFF.

This clone occurred once. This sequence joins TRBV19 and TRBJ1-2, with D possibly matching TRBD1 (5 bases). CDR1 and CDR2 from the germline V gene are LNHDA and SQIVND (reference sequence). Trimming left V 5 bases short and J 5 bases short, with 9 bases between. The CDR3 sequence is 12 residues long. CDR3 DNA: TGTGCCAGTAGTGAAGGGGTTTATGGCTACACCTTC. This gives the protein CASSEGVYGYTF.

V gene TRBV5-8 combines with J gene TRBJ1-5, with 7 nucleotides matching TRBD1. V lost 8 bases to trimming and J lost 4 bases; unmatched junction nucleotides: 9. Germline lookup yields CDR1 SGHTS and CDR2 YDEGEE. The CDR3 extends over 14 amino acids. This chain's CDR3 is CARQQGRGNQPQHF. CDR3 DNA: TGTGCCAGGCAACAGGGGCGGGGTAATCAGCCCCAGCATTTT.

The chain uses TRBV18 and TRBJ2-1, with 11 bases identical to TRBD1. Germline CDR1 and CDR2: KGHSH and LQKENI. CDR3 length: 18 amino acids. Trimming took 4 bases from V and 5 from J; bases not matched to a gene: 13. The CDR3: CASSLRPGQGGINNEQFF. The CDR3 region has the DNA TGTGCCAGCTCACTTCGCCCGGGACAGGGGGGGATCAACAATGAGCAGTTCTTC.

This clone turned up a few times. The chain employs TRBV6-5 and TRBJ1-5; D is unclear. The CDR3 totals 14 residues. Deletions cut 5 bases from V and 2 bases from J, with 10 bases between. In germline, CDR1 is MNHEY, CDR2 SVGAGI. The CDR3 region is CASSLQRGNQPQHF. The CDR3 DNA follows: TGTGCCAGCAGTCTACAGAGAGGCAATCAGCCCCAGCATTTT.

This clone has more than one count but fewer than ten. This chain links TRBV11-2 with TRBJ1-3; the match to TRBD1 covers 8 bases. This CDR3 region has 16 residues. The germline gives CDR1 SGHAT, CDR2 FQNNGV. J was trimmed by 3 bases and V by 5 bases; bases with no gene match: 9. The CDR3 loop is CASSLSMDRVGNTIYF. The DNA of the CDR3 is TGTGCCAGCAGCCTATCAATGGACAGGGTTGGAAACACCATATATTTT.

CDR3 in DNA: TGTGCCAGCAGCCCTCGGGACAGAGACTCACCCCTCCACTTT. Translating gives CASSPRDRDSPLHF. The rearrangement links TRBV3-1 (or the pseudogene TRBV3-2) to TRBJ1-6; 7 bases line up with TRBD1. The CDR3 has 14 amino acids. CDR1 is LGHDT and CDR2 is YNNKEL in the germline V gene (reference sequence). J gave up 10 bases and V 4 bases, and 7 bases lay outside the gene matches.

The chain joins TRBV6-6 to TRBJ2-6; 12 bases are a match to TRBD1. Germline V gives CDR1 MNHNY, CDR2 SVGAGI (reference sequence). The CDR3 is made up of 19 amino acids. V lost 5 bases to trimming and J lost 3 bases; unmatched junction nucleotides: 11. Here the CDR3 reads CASSPSWGQGANGANVLTF. For the CDR3, the DNA is TGTGCCAGCAGTCCCAGTTGGGGACAGGGGGCAAATGGGGCCAACGTCCTGACTTTC.

In this sample, this clone turned up a few times. The chain couples TRBV11-2 to TRBJ2-7; TRBD1 agrees at 8 bases. This CDR3 has 12 residues. With V trimmed by 3 bases and J by 6 bases, 1 base remained unmatched. Germline V gene lookup returns CDR1 SGHAT and CDR2 FQNNGV. The CDR3 bases are TGTGCCAGCAGCTTCGACAGGGGCGAGCAGTACTTC. It codes for CASSFDRGEQYF. The variable domain in full, completed from reference TRBV11-2 and TRBJ2-7, reads EAGVAQSPRYKIIEKRQSVAFWCNPISGHATLYWYQQILGQGPKLLIQFQNNGVVDDSQLPKDRFSAERLKGVDSTLKIQPAKLEDSAVYLCASSFDRGEQYFGPGTRLTVT.

This chain joins TRBV4-3 and TRBJ2-7; D remains unclear. Germline V gene sequence: CDR1 LGHNA, CDR2 YSLEER. Trimming left V 2 bases short and J 0 bases short, with 8 bases between. CDR3 length equals 14 residues. CDR3 in amino acids: CASSQSEDSYEQYF. CDR3 sequence (DNA): TGCGCCAGCAGCCAATCTGAGGACTCCTACGAGCAGTACTTC.

J is TRBJ2-2 and V is TRBV7-9; possible D gene TRBD2, 6 bases. The CDR3 totals 14 residues. The germline V gene has CDR1 SEHNR and CDR2 FQNEAQ (reference sequence). V lost 4 bases and J 5 bases, leaving 11 bases between the germline ends. CDR3 bases: TGTGCCAGCAGCTCGGGACTCGCTACCGGGGAGCTGTTTTTT. Amino acid sequence: CASSSGLATGELFF.

The chain joins TRBV9 to TRBJ1-1; maybe TRBD1 (6 bases). Germline values: CDR1 SGDLS, CDR2 YYNGEE. This CDR3 has 15 residues. The V end was cut by 0 bases, the J end by 1 base, with 10 bases between. The CDR3 nucleotides read TGTGCCAGCAGCGTAGTGAGGGGGTCGAACACTGAAGCTTTCTTT. This sequence encodes CASSVVRGSNTEAFF.

The chain has TRBV29-1 and TRBJ1-1; D gene uncertain. From germline, CDR1 is SQVTM and CDR2 ANQGSEA. The CDR3 is made up of 13 amino acids. V gave up 7 bases and J gave up 3 bases, with 15 bases separating them. The CDR3 DNA reads TGCAGCGCCGAGACTACCCCGGACACTGAAGCTTTCTTT. Protein sequence: CSAETTPDTEAFF.

This chain links TRBV9 with TRBJ2-7; 7 bases agree with TRBD1. CDR1 SGDLS and CDR2 YYNGEE come from the germline V gene. Losses at the gene ends were 3 bases for V and 6 bases for J; bases not matched to a gene: 15. The CDR3 length is 16 residues. CDR3 sequence (DNA): TGTGCCAGCAGCGCTAACTCAGGGGGACCCTTGGGCGAGCAGTACTTC. This gives the protein CASSANSGGPLGEQYF.

The chain carries TRBV4-3 and TRBJ2-3, with 14 bases aligning to TRBD2. Germline CDR1 is LGHNA and CDR2 is YSLEER. The V gene end was trimmed by 0 bases and the J gene end by 5 bases; junction bases not matched to a gene: 10. The length of the CDR3 is 19 residues. The DNA of the CDR3 is TGCGCCAGCAGCCAAGACCCCCCGGGACTAGCGGGGGTAATAGATACGCAGTATTTT. Translated: CASSQDPPGLAGVIDTQYF.

The rearrangement uses TRBV3-1 (or the pseudogene TRBV3-2) and TRBJ1-2, with D perhaps TRBD1 (5 bases). V was shortened by 4 bases and J by 10 bases, with 19 bases between the two germline ends. Germline loops: CDR1 LGHDT, CDR2 YNNKEL (reference sequence). The CDR3 is 14 amino acids. The CDR3 loop reads CASSRLRDSFTYTF. The CDR3, as DNA: TGTGCCAGCAGCCGCCTCCGGGACTCCTTTACCTACACCTTC.